This entry lists 3 T cell receptor beta chains sequenced from one sample in a study of shared clonotypes between healthy human individuals (TCRdb year 2020). The library relied on the immunoSEQ multiplex PCR assay. In its TCRdb copy, this immuneACCESS table keeps in-frame sequences only and misses some clones. Where compared with another copy, unresolved V genes explain less than half of these, and the others have no known cause. The sample data list around 1.1 million clones, and about four fifths of these were observed just once. Around 0.6% of the sample is held by the ten biggest clonotypes. Source material: memory CD4+ T cells from PBMCs. The intended sense of this specimen's cell subset or site label: CD45RA-negative fraction. These receptor sequences come from a young man in good health. Some clones in this sample may be carry-over from other donors' samples.

The chain carries TRBV7-2 and TRBJ2-1; tentatively, D is TRBD1 (6 bases). The CDR3 runs 14 residues. V lost 5 bases to trimming and J lost 3 bases, with 11 bases between them. The germline CDR1 and CDR2 sequences are SGHTA and FQGNSA. CDR3 amino acids: CASSPGHRYNEQFF. The CDR3 DNA sequence: TGTGCCAGCAGCCCGGGACACCGCTACAATGAGCAGTTCTTC.

This chain connects TRBV28 to TRBJ2-7; D call uncertain. CDR1 and CDR2 (germline): MDHEN, SYDVKM. This CDR3 contains 16 residues. V shed 2 bases and J shed 6 bases, with 20 bases lying between them. CDR3 sequence: CASSLSTSAPRGEQYF. DNA of the CDR3: TGTGCCAGCAGTTTAAGTACCAGCGCTCCCCGAGGCGAGCAGTACTTC.

The chain has TRBV7-9 and TRBJ2-7; TRBD2 matches 11 bases. The V gene's germline CDR1 is SEHNR and CDR2 FQNEAQ (reference sequence). The CDR3 spans 14 residues. V shed 8 bases and J 3 bases; nucleotides not matched to a gene: 6. For the CDR3, the DNA is TGTGCCAGCGGGCCGGGACTAGCGGTCTACGAGCAGTACTTC. This sequence encodes CASGPGLAVYEQYF.